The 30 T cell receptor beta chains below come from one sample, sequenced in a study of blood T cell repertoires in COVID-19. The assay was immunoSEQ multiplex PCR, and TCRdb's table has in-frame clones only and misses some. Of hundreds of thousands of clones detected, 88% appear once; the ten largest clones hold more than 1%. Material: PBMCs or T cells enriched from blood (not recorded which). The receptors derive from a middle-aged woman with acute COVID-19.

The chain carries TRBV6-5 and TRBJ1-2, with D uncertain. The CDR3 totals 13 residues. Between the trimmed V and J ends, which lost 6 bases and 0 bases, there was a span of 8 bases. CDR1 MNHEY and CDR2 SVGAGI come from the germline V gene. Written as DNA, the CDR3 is TGTGCCAGCAGCTTAGGAGCTAACTATGGCTACACCTTC. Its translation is CASSLGANYGYTF.

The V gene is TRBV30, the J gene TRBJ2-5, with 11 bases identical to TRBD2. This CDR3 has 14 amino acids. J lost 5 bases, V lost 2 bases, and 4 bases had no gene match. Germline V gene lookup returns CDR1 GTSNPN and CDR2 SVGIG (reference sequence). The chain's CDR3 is CAWSLAGGSETQYF. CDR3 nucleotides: TGTGCCTGGAGTTTAGCGGGAGGGTCGGAGACCCAGTACTTC.

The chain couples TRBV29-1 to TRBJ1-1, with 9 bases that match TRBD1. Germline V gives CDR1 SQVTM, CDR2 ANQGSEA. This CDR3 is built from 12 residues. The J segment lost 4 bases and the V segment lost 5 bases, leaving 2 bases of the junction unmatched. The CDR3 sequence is CSVRQGGTEAFF. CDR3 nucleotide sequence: TGCAGCGTTCGACAGGGGGGCACTGAAGCTTTCTTT.

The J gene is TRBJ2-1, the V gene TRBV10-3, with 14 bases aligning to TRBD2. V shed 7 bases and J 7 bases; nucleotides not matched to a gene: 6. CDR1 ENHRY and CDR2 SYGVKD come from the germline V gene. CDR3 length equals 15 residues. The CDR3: CAITGTSGRENEQFF. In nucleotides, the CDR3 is TGTGCCATCACCGGGACTAGCGGGAGAGAAAATGAGCAGTTCTTC.

The CDR3 sequence is CASRPFWDRANSPLHF. The DNA of the CDR3 is TGTGCCAGCAGACCTTTTTGGGACAGGGCTAATTCACCCCTCCACTTT. The chain recombines TRBV27 with TRBJ1-6; TRBD1 matches 9 bases. There are 16 residues in the CDR3. V shed 6 bases and J 6 bases; nucleotides not matched to a gene: 9. Germline CDR1 and CDR2: MNHEY and SMNVEV (reference sequence).

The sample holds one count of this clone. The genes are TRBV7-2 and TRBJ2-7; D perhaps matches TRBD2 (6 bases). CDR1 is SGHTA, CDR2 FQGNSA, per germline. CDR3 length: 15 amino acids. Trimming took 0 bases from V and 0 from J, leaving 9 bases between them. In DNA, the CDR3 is TGTGCCAGCAGCTTAGCTAGCGGAAGCTCCTACGAGCAGTACGTC. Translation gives CASSLASGSSYEQYV.

The CDR3 reads CASSSRTGTVDGYTF. The CDR3 DNA sequence: TGTGCCAGCAGCTCGCGGACAGGGACTGTCGATGGCTACACCTTC. The chain combines TRBV5-4 with TRBJ1-2, with 8 positions matching TRBD1. Germline CDR1 reads SGHNT; CDR2 reads YYREEE (reference sequence). J lost 6 bases, V lost 3 bases, and 10 bases had no gene match. The CDR3 is 15 residues long.

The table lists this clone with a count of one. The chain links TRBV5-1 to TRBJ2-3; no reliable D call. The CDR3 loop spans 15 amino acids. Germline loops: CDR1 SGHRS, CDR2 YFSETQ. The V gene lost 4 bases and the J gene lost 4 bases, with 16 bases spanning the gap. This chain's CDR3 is CASSPAWANPDTQYF. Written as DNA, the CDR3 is TGCGCCAGCAGCCCGGCGTGGGCCAATCCAGATACGCAGTATTTT.

CDR3 sequence (DNA): TGTGCCAGCAGTTTATGGTTCAGAGATACGCAGTATTTT. This encodes CASSLWFRDTQYF. The rearrangement joins TRBV27 to TRBJ2-3; D unresolved. Trimming removed 1 base at V and 5 bases at J, with 7 bases between. This CDR3 is built from 13 residues. Germline V gene lookup returns CDR1 MNHEY and CDR2 SMNVEV (reference sequence).

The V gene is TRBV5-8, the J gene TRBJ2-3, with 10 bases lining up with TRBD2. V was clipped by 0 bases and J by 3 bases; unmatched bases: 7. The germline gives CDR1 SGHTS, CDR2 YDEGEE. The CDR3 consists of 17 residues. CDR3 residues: CASSLGLSLAGTDTQYF. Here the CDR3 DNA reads TGTGCCAGCAGCTTGGGTCTATCACTAGCGGGGACAGATACGCAGTATTTT.

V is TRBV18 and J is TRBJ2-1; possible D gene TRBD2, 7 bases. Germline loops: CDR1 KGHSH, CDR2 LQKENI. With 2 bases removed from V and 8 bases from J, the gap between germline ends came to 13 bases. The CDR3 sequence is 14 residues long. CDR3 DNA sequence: TGTGCCAGCTCACCATACGGAGGGGGGGATGAGCAGTTCTTC. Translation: CASSPYGGGDEQFF.

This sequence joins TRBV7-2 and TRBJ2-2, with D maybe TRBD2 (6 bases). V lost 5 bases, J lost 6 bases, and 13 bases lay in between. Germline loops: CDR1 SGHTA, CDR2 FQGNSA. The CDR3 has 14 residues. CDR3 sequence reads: CASSHKEGPGELFF. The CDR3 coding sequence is TGTGCCAGCAGCCACAAGGAGGGCCCCGGGGAGCTGTTTTTT. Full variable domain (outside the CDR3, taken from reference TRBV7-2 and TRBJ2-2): GAGVSQSPSNKVTEKGKDVELRCDPISGHTALYWYRQSLGQGLEFLIYFQGNSAPDKSGLPSDRFSAERTGGSVSTLTIQRTQQEDSAVYLCASSHKEGPGELFFGEGSRLTVL.

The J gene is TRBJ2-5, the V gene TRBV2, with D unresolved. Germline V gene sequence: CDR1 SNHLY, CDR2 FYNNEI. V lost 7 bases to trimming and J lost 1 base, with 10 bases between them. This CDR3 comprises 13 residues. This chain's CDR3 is CASTSDAQETQYF. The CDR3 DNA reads TGTGCCAGCACCAGCGACGCCCAAGAGACCCAGTACTTC.

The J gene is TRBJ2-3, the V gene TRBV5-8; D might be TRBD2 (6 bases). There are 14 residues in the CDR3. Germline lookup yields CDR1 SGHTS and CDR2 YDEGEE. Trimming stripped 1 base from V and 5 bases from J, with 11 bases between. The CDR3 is CASSLRGTEDTQYF. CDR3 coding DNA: TGTGCCAGCAGCTTGCGGGGGACGGAAGATACGCAGTATTTT.

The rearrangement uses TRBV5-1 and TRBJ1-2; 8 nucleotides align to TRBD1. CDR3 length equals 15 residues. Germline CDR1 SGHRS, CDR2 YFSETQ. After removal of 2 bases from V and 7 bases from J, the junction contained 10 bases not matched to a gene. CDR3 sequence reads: CASSFRTGLTGGYTF. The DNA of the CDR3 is TGCGCCAGCAGCTTCCGGACAGGGTTAACTGGTGGCTACACCTTC.

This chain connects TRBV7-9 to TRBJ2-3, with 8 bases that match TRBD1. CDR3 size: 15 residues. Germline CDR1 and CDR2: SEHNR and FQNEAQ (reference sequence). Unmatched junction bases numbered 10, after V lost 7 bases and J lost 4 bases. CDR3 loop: CASTTGESSADTQYF. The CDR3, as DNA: TGTGCCAGCACGACAGGGGAATCCAGTGCAGATACGCAGTATTTT. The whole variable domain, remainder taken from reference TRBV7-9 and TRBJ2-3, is DTGVSQNPRHKITKRGQNVTFRCDPISEHNRLYWYRQTLGQGPEFLTYFQNEAQLEKSRLLSDRFSAERPKGSFSTLEIQRTEQGDSAMYLCASTTGESSADTQYFGPGTRLTVL.

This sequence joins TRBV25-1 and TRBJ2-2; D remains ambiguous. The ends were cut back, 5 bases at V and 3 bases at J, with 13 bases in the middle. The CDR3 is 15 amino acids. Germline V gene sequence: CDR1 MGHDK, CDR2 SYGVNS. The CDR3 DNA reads TGTGCCAGCAGTTCCTTCAACTTGTACACCGGGGAGCTGTTTTTT. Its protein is CASSSFNLYTGELFF.

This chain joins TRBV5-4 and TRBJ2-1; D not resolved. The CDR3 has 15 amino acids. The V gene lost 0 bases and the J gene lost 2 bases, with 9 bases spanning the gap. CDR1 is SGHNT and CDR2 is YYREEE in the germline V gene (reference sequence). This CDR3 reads CASSLDTNTYNEQFF. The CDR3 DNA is TGTGCCAGCAGCTTGGACACTAATACCTACAATGAGCAGTTCTTC. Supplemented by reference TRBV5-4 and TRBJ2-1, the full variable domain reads ETGVTQSPTHLIKTRGQQVTLRCSSQSGHNTVSWYQQALGQGPQFIFQYYREEENGRGNFPPRFSGLQFPNYSSELNVNALELDDSALYLCASSLDTNTYNEQFFGPGTRLTVL.

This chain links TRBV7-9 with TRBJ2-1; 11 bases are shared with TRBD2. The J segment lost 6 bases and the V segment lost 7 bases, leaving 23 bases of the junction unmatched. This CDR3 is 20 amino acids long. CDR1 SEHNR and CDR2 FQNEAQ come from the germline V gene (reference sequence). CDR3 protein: CASTGGSSSSGRPLPNEQFF. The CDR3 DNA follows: TGTGCCAGCACCGGTGGCAGTTCTTCTAGCGGGAGGCCACTTCCCAATGAGCAGTTCTTC.

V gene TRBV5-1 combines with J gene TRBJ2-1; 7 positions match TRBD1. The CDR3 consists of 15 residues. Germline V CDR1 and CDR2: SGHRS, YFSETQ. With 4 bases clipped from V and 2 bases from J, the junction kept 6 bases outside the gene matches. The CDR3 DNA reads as TGCGCCAGCAGCCCGACAGGGTCCCCCTACAATGAGCAGTTCTTC. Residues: CASSPTGSPYNEQFF.

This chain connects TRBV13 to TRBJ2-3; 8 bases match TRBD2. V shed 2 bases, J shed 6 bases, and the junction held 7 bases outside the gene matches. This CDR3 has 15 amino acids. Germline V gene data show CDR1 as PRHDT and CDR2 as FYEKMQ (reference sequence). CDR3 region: CASSLYPRGADTQYF. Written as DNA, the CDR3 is TGTGCCAGCAGCTTATATCCGCGGGGGGCCGATACGCAGTATTTT.

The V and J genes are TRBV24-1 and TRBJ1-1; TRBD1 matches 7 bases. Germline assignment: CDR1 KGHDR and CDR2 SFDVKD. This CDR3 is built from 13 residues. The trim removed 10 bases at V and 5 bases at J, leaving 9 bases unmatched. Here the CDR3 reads CATAQGPGTEAFF. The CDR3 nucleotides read TGTGCCACTGCACAGGGGCCTGGTACTGAAGCTTTCTTT.

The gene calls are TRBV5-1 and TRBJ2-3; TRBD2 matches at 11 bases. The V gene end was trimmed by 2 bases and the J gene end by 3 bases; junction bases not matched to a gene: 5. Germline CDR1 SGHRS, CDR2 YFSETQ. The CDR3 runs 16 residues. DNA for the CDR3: TGCGCCAGCAGCTTATATACTAGCGGGAGAACAGATACGCAGTATTTT. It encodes CASSLYTSGRTDTQYF.

The CDR3 sequence is CASSTQGRQPLYWQFF. The CDR3 DNA reads TGTGCCAGCAGTACCCAAGGGAGGCAGCCCTTGTACTGGCAGTTCTTC. The V call is TRBV28, the J call TRBJ2-1, with D possibly matching TRBD2 (6 bases). V lost 5 bases to trimming and J lost 12 bases, with 26 bases between them. The V gene's germline CDR1 is MDHEN and CDR2 SYDVKM. This CDR3 spans 16 amino acids. The variable domain in full, completed from reference TRBV28 and TRBJ2-1, reads DVKVTQSSRYLVKRTGEKVFLECVQDMDHENMFWYRQDPGLGLRLIYFSYDVKMKEKGDIPEGYSVSREKKERFSLILESASTNQTSMYLCASSTQGRQPLYWQFFGPGTRLTVL.

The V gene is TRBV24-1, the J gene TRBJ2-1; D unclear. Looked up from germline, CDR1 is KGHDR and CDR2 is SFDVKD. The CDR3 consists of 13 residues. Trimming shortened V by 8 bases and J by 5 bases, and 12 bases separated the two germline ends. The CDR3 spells CATMGAADNEQFF. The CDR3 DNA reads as TGTGCCACCATGGGTGCGGCGGACAATGAGCAGTTCTTC.

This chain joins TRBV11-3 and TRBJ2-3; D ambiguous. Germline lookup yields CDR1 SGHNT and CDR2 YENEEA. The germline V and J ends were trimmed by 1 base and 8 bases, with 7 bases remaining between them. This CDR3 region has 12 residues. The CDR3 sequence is CASSLGVGTQYF. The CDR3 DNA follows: TGTGCCAGCAGCTTAGGCGTTGGTACGCAGTATTTT. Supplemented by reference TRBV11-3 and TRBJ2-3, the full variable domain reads EAGVVQSPRYKIIEKKQPVAFWCNPISGHNTLYWYLQNLGQGPELLIRYENEEAVDDSQLPKDRFSAERLKGVDSTLKIQPAELGDSAVYLCASSLGVGTQYFGPGTRLTVL.

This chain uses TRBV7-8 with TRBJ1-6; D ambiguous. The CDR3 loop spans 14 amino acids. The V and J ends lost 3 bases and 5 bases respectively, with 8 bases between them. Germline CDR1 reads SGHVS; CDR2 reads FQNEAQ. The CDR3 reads CASSFGSDNSPLHF. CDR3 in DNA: TGTGCCAGCAGCTTTGGCTCTGATAATTCACCCCTCCACTTT.

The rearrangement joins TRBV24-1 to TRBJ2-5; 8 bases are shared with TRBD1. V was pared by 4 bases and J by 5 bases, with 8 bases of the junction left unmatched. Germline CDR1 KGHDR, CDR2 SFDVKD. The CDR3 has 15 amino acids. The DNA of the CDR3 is TGTGCCACCAGTGAGCTGACAGGGGCAGGGGAGACCCAGTACTTC. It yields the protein CATSELTGAGETQYF.

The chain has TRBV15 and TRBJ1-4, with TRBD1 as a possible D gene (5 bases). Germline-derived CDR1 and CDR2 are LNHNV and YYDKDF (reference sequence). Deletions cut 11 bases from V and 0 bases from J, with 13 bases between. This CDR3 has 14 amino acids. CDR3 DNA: TGTGCCGCCAAGACGACAGCAACTAATGAAAAACTGTTTTTT. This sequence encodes CAAKTTATNEKLFF.

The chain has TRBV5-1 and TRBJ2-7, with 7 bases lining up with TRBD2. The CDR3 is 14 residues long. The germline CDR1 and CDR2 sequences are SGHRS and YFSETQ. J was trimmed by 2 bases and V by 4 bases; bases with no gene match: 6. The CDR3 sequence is CASSGGTTPYEQYF. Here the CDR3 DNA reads TGCGCCAGCAGCGGGGGGACTACTCCCTACGAGCAGTACTTC.